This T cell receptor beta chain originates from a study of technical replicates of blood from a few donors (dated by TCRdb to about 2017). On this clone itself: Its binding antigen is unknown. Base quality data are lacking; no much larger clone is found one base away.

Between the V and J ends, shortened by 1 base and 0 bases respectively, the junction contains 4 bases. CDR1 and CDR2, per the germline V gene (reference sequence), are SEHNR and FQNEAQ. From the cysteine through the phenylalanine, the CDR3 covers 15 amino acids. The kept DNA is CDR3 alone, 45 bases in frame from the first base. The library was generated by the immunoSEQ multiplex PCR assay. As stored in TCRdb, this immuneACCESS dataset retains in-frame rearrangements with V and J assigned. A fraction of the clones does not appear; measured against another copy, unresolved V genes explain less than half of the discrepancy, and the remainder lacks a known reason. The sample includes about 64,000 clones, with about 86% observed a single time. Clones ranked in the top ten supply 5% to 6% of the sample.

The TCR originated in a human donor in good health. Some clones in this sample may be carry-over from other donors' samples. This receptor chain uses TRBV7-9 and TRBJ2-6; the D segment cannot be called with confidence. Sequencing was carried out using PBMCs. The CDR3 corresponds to CASSLDSSGANVLTF. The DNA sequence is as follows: TGTGCCAGCAGCTTAGATAGCTCTGGGGCCAACGTCCTGACTTTC.